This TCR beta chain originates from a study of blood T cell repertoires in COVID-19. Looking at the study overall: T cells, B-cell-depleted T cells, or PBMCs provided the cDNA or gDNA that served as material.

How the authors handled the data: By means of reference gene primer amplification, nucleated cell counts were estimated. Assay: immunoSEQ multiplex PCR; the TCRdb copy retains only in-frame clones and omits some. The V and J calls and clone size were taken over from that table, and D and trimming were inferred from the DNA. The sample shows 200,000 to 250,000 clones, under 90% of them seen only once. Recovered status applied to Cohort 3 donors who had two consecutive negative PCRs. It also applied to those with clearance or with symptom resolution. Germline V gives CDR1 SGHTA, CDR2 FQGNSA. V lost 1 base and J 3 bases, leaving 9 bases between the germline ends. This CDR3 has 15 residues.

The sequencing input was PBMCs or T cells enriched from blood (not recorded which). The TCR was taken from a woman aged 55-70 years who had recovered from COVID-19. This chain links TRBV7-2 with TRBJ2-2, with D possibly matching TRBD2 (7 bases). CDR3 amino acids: CASSLEGGDTGELFF. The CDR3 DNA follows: TGTGCCAGCAGCTTAGAAGGGGGGGACACCGGGGAGCTGTTTTTT.